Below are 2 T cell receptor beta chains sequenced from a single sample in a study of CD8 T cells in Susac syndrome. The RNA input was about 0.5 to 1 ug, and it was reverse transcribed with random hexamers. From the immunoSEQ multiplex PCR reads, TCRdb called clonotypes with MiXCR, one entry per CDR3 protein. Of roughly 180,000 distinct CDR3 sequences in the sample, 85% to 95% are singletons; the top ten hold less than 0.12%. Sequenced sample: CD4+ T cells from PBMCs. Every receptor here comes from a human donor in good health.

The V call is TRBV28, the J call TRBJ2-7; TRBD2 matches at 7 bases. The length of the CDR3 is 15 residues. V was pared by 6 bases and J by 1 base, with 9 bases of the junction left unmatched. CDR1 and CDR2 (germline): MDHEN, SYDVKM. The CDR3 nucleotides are TGTGCCAGCAGACTACCCGTGGGGGGGTCCTACGAGCAGTACTTC. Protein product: CASRLPVGGSYEQYF.

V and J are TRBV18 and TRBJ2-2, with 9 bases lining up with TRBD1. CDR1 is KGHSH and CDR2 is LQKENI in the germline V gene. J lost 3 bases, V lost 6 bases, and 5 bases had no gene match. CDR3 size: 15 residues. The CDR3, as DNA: TGTGCCAGCTCTCCGGGACAGGGAGACACCGGGGAGCTGTTTTTT. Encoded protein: CASSPGQGDTGELFF.